These 15 T cell receptor beta chains share one sample of origin, sequenced in a study of glioma-infiltrating T cells after dendritic cell vaccination. Clones were read by immunoSEQ multiplex PCR, and TCRdb kept only the in-frame ones, dropping some. The sample lists more than 75,000 clones, roughly four fifths occurring once. The time point: after dendritic cell vaccination, including at tumor progression/relapse. The input for sequencing was blood, taken after dendritic cell vaccination. These receptors came from a human donor with glioblastoma.

The chain uses TRBV7-3 and TRBJ2-7, with 8 bases matching TRBD1. CDR1 and CDR2 (germline): SGHTA, FQGTGA. The ends lost 4 bases at V and 3 bases at J; junction bases unmatched: 5. The CDR3 has 14 residues. The CDR3 DNA is TGTGCCAGCAGCTCCGGGACAGGAGACTACGAGCAGTACTTC. Translated: CASSSGTGDYEQYF.

The rearrangement joins TRBV11-2 to TRBJ1-5, with D perhaps matching TRBD1 (6 bases). Germline lookup yields CDR1 SGHAT and CDR2 FQNNGV. V gave up 5 bases and J gave up 2 bases, with 13 bases separating them. The CDR3 sequence is 15 residues long. CDR3 nucleotide sequence: TGTGCCAGCAGCGGCCCAGGGGCGGGCAATCAGCCCCAGCATTTT. Its protein is CASSGPGAGNQPQHF.

The chain uses TRBV4-1 and TRBJ1-6; unclear D gene. The CDR3 consists of 14 residues. Trimming took 0 bases from V and 4 from J, leaving 4 bases between them. CDR1 MGHRA and CDR2 YSYEKL come from the germline V gene. In DNA, the CDR3 is TGCGCCAGCAGCCAAGACACATATAATTCACCCCTCCACTTT. Its protein is CASSQDTYNSPLHF.

The chain recombines TRBV7-9 with TRBJ2-1; TRBD1 might be the D (6 bases). The CDR3 consists of 14 residues. Trimming shortened V by 3 bases and J by 7 bases, and 13 bases separated the two germline ends. CDR1 is SEHNR, CDR2 FQNEAQ, per germline (reference sequence). In nucleotides, the CDR3 is TGTGCCAGCAGCTTCCGGGACACTCGGAATGAGCAGTTCTTC. It yields the protein CASSFRDTRNEQFF.

The chain recombines TRBV30 with TRBJ1-3; D perhaps matches TRBD1 (5 bases). Germline CDR1 reads GTSNPN; CDR2 reads SVGIG (reference sequence). There are 15 residues in the CDR3. The ends were cut back, 4 bases at V and 0 bases at J, with 13 bases in the middle. The CDR3 coding sequence is TGTGCCTGGACTCAGCGGGGGGTCTCTGGAAACACCATATATTTT. As protein: CAWTQRGVSGNTIYF.

This clone was seen more than once but under ten times. This sequence joins TRBV4-2 and TRBJ2-7; 8 nucleotides agree with TRBD2. CDR3 length: 16 amino acids. From germline, CDR1 is LGHNA and CDR2 YNFKEQ. The trim removed 3 bases at V and 2 bases at J, leaving 9 bases unmatched. As DNA, the CDR3 is TGTGCCAGCAGCCAGAGAGCGGACGGGGGGGCCTACGAGCAGTACTTC. Its translation is CASSQRADGGAYEQYF.

The chain combines TRBV5-6 with TRBJ2-2; D uncertain. Germline-derived CDR1 and CDR2 are SGHDT and YYEEEE. Trimming pared 0 bases from V and 3 bases from J, leaving 6 bases between. The CDR3 extends over 14 amino acids. The CDR3 region has the DNA TGTGCCAGCAGCTTGGACTCCTACACCGGGGAGCTGTTTTTT. Amino acid sequence: CASSLDSYTGELFF.

The CDR3 spells CASSLEPNYGYTF. Here the CDR3 DNA reads TGTGCCAGCAGCTTGGAGCCTAACTATGGCTACACCTTC. The chain carries TRBV5-5 and TRBJ1-2; D ambiguous. Deletions cut 0 bases from V and 0 bases from J, with 3 bases between. CDR1 is SGHKS, CDR2 YYEKEE, per germline (reference sequence). The CDR3 consists of 13 residues.

V and J are TRBV6-5 and TRBJ1-1; 7 bases fit TRBD1. Germline V gene lookup returns CDR1 MNHEY and CDR2 SVGAGI. Trimming cost V 2 bases and J 2 bases; bases outside gene matches: 5. CDR3 length: 15 residues. CDR3 protein: CASSYDDRVNTEAFF. The CDR3 DNA follows: TGTGCCAGCAGTTACGACGACAGGGTAAACACTGAAGCTTTCTTT.

J is TRBJ2-5 and V is TRBV29-1; 9 bases are a match to TRBD1. This CDR3 is 14 amino acids long. Germline CDR1 reads SQVTM; CDR2 reads ANQGSEA. Germline trimming cut 4 bases from V and 9 bases from J; bases unmatched to any gene: 12. CDR3 loop: CSVGGDRALLAQYF. CDR3 nucleotide sequence: TGCAGCGTTGGGGGGGACAGGGCGCTCTTGGCCCAGTACTTC.

This clone was counted only a few times. V is TRBV7-9 and J is TRBJ1-1; TRBD1 agrees at 7 bases. This CDR3 is 15 amino acids long. The trim removed 6 bases at V and 0 bases at J, leaving 7 bases unmatched. CDR1 and CDR2 (germline): SEHNR, FQNEAQ (reference sequence). The CDR3 reads CASSIRGRMNTEAFF. The CDR3 nucleotides read TGTGCCAGCAGTATTAGGGGGCGGATGAACACTGAAGCTTTCTTT.

This clone was recorded only once. The chain uses TRBV18 and TRBJ2-1, with a weak D call TRBD1 (5 bases). Per germline, CDR1 KGHSH and CDR2 LQKENI. V lost 3 bases and J 2 bases, leaving 11 bases between the germline ends. This CDR3 has 15 residues. The CDR3 DNA sequence: TGTGCCAGCTCACCCTCGCCGGACACCTACAATGAGCAGTTCTTC. This sequence encodes CASSPSPDTYNEQFF.

The chain uses TRBV5-4 and TRBJ2-5; 8 nucleotides line up with TRBD2. The trim removed 2 bases at V and 6 bases at J, leaving 9 bases unmatched. In germline, CDR1 is SGHNT, CDR2 YYREEE (reference sequence). The CDR3 covers 15 residues. CDR3 amino acids: CASSLGSGSEQTQYF. In DNA form, the CDR3 reads TGTGCCAGCAGCTTAGGAAGCGGGAGTGAGCAGACCCAGTACTTC.

This chain links TRBV6-6 with TRBJ2-7, with 7 bases identical to TRBD1. J lost 5 bases, V lost 3 bases, and 1 base had no gene match. The CDR3 is 12 amino acids. Per germline, CDR1 MNHNY and CDR2 SVGAGI (reference sequence). The CDR3 DNA reads TGTGCCAGCAGTTATGACAGGGACGAGCAGTACTTC. Protein sequence: CASSYDRDEQYF.

The rearrangement joins TRBV6-1 to TRBJ1-2; no clear D gene. Trimming cost V 2 bases and J 5 bases, with 18 bases left between them. CDR1 is MNHNS and CDR2 is SASEGT in the germline V gene. The CDR3 contains 16 residues. Here the CDR3 reads CASSERLETDYYGYTF. The CDR3 DNA reads as TGTGCCAGCAGTGAACGGCTCGAGACTGATTATTATGGCTACACCTTC.